This entry lists 14 T cell receptor beta chains sequenced from one sample in a study of shared clonotypes between healthy human individuals. The method was immunoSEQ multiplex PCR; TCRdb's version includes in-frame clones alone and lacks a portion of them. Counted here are millions of clones, 95% occurring once; the ten biggest clones make up 0.13%. Sequencing was performed on naive CD4+ T cells sorted from blood. Subset: CD45RA+ positively selected. The receptors originated from a man between 18 and 29 years old in good health.

The chain joins TRBV5-1 to TRBJ2-3; 10 nucleotides line up with TRBD2. V shed 1 base and J 9 bases; nucleotides not matched to a gene: 11. Germline V lookup: CDR1 SGHRS, CDR2 YFSETQ. The CDR3 runs to 16 residues. The CDR3 reads CASSLRSGTSAGTQYF. DNA of the CDR3: TGCGCCAGCAGCTTGAGATCTGGGACTAGCGCCGGAACGCAGTATTTT.

The V and J genes are TRBV5-8 and TRBJ2-4, with D uncertain. The CDR3 consists of 16 residues. Germline-derived CDR1 and CDR2 are SGHTS and YDEGEE. The V gene lost 3 bases and the J gene lost 8 bases, with 21 bases spanning the gap. CDR3 protein: CASSSLSTTGGYIQYF. CDR3 nucleotides: TGTGCCAGCAGCTCTTTATCGACGACGGGCGGATACATTCAGTACTTC.

The chain combines TRBV30 with TRBJ1-6; D is uncertain. Trimming took off 2 bases at V and 11 bases at J, with 13 bases between the two ends. Germline CDR1 is GTSNPN and CDR2 is SVGIG (reference sequence). This CDR3 is 13 amino acids long. The CDR3 loop reads CAWSPSGGAPLHF. The CDR3 bases are TGTGCCTGGAGTCCCTCCGGCGGCGCACCCCTCCACTTT.

The gene calls are TRBV7-9 and TRBJ1-2, with D hard to call. Trimming pared 0 bases from V and 6 bases from J, leaving 11 bases between. CDR1 SEHNR and CDR2 FQNEAQ come from the germline V gene (reference sequence). The CDR3 loop spans 14 amino acids. CDR3 protein: CASSLALDKDGYTF. CDR3 in DNA: TGTGCCAGCAGCTTAGCCCTGGATAAGGATGGCTACACCTTC. The full variable domain, rest sourced from reference TRBV7-9 and TRBJ1-2, is DTGVSQNPRHKITKRGQNVTFRCDPISEHNRLYWYRQTLGQGPEFLTYFQNEAQLEKSRLLSDRFSAERPKGSFSTLEIQRTEQGDSAMYLCASSLALDKDGYTFGSGTRLTVV.

This chain links TRBV6-4 with TRBJ1-5, with D possibly being TRBD1 (5 bases). The V end was cut by 3 bases, the J end by 1 base, with 10 bases between. The V gene's germline CDR1 is MRHNA and CDR2 SNTAGT. The CDR3 is 15 amino acids. Here the CDR3 DNA reads TGTGCCAGCAGTGAGTCAGGGCGAAGCAATCAGCCCCAGCATTTT. Translating gives CASSESGRSNQPQHF.

CDR3: CAITKDRATDTQYF. The CDR3 DNA sequence: TGTGCCATCACCAAGGACAGGGCGACAGATACGCAGTATTTT. This rearrangement joins TRBV10-3 to TRBJ2-3, with 8 bases identical to TRBD1. CDR1 and CDR2 from the germline V gene are ENHRY and SYGVKD. The CDR3 contains 14 residues. V was clipped by 7 bases and J by 3 bases; unmatched bases: 6.

Points on this clone: The sample has other DNA sequences that encode this CDR3 too. The chain recombines TRBV5-1 with TRBJ2-5; possible D gene TRBD1, 6 bases. CDR1 and CDR2 (germline): SGHRS, YFSETQ. CDR3 length equals 14 residues. Trimming removed 4 bases at V and 2 bases at J, with 12 bases between. CDR3 nucleotides: TGCGCCAGCAGCCTACAGGGTCCGCAAGAGACCCAGTACTTC. It yields the protein CASSLQGPQETQYF. The full variable domain, rest sourced from reference TRBV5-1 and TRBJ2-5, is KAGVTQTPRYLIKTRGQQVTLSCSPISGHRSVSWYQQTPGQGLQFLFEYFSETQRNKGNFPGRFSGRQFSNSRSEMNVSTLELGDSALYLCASSLQGPQETQYFGPGTRLLVL.

The J gene is TRBJ2-7, the V gene TRBV2; D is unclear. Trimming took off 8 bases at V and 3 bases at J, with 14 bases between the two ends. CDR1 SNHLY and CDR2 FYNNEI come from the germline V gene. This CDR3 has 13 residues. This CDR3 is CASLRVESYEQYF. In DNA, the CDR3 is TGTGCCAGCCTCCGGGTCGAGAGCTACGAGCAGTACTTC.

For the CDR3, the DNA is TGTGCCAGCAGACCGACTGGGGGCCGTATCAATGAGCAGTTCTTC. Protein sequence: CASRPTGGRINEQFF. The V call is TRBV11-2, the J call TRBJ2-1, with D perhaps matching TRBD1 (6 bases). The length of the CDR3 is 15 residues. With 6 bases removed from V and 6 bases from J, the gap between germline ends came to 18 bases. CDR1 is SGHAT, CDR2 FQNNGV, per germline.

J is TRBJ1-1 and V is TRBV30; the match to TRBD1 covers 7 bases. With 3 bases clipped from V and 4 bases from J, the junction kept 20 bases outside the gene matches. Germline CDR1 is GTSNPN and CDR2 is SVGIG (reference sequence). This CDR3 is built from 18 residues. For the CDR3, the DNA is TGTGCCTGGAGCTGGGGGTTCTACAGGGGTGCCGGCGGCACTGAAGCTTTCTTT. Protein: CAWSWGFYRGAGGTEAFF. The whole variable domain, filled in from reference TRBV30 and TRBJ1-1, reads SQTIHQWPATLVQPVGSPLSLECTVEGTSNPNLYWYRQAAGRGLQLLFYSVGIGQISSEVPQNLSASRPQDRQFILSSKKLLLSDSGFYLCAWSWGFYRGAGGTEAFFGQGTRLTVV.

The chain uses TRBV18 and TRBJ2-6, with a weak D call TRBD2 (5 bases). The CDR3 runs to 16 residues. Deletions cut 0 bases from V and 1 base from J, with 7 bases between. Germline loops: CDR1 KGHSH, CDR2 LQKENI. The CDR3 protein is CASSPPGVSGANVLTF. In DNA form, the CDR3 reads TGTGCCAGCTCACCACCCGGGGTTTCTGGGGCCAACGTCCTGACTTTC.

The chain has TRBV30 and TRBJ2-2; TRBD2 matches at 13 bases. The CDR3 is made up of 16 amino acids. V lost 5 bases, J lost 0 bases, and 3 bases stayed unmatched. Germline-derived CDR1 and CDR2 are GTSNPN and SVGIG (reference sequence). The DNA of the CDR3 is TGTGCCTGGGGGACTAGCGGGAATACGAACACCGGGGAGCTGTTTTTT. Residues: CAWGTSGNTNTGELFF.

V gene TRBV30 combines with J gene TRBJ1-3; possible D gene TRBD1, 6 bases. The CDR3 extends over 12 amino acids. With 2 bases removed from V and 6 bases from J, the gap between germline ends came to 8 bases. Per the germline V gene, CDR1 is GTSNPN and CDR2 is SVGIG (reference sequence). This CDR3 is CAWSTGINTIYF. The CDR3 bases are TGTGCCTGGAGTACAGGGATAAACACCATATATTTT. The entire variable domain, with the rest obtained from reference TRBV30 and TRBJ1-3, is as follows: SQTIHQWPATLVQPVGSPLSLECTVEGTSNPNLYWYRQAAGRGLQLLFYSVGIGQISSEVPQNLSASRPQDRQFILSSKKLLLSDSGFYLCAWSTGINTIYFGEGSWLTVV.

This chain uses TRBV2 with TRBJ1-4; D remains unclear. The CDR3 extends over 14 amino acids. The germline V gene encodes CDR1 SNHLY and CDR2 FYNNEI. V gave up 6 bases and J gave up 0 bases, with 8 bases separating them. The CDR3 DNA reads as TGTGCCAGCAGCCCCTCTACAACTAATGAAAAACTGTTTTTT. Its translation is CASSPSTTNEKLFF.